This T cell receptor beta chain was recovered during a study of blood T cell repertoires in COVID-19. At the level of the study: Both acute and convalescent COVID-19 samples were obtained from the United States, Italy and Spain. T cells, B-cell-depleted T cells, or PBMCs provided the cDNA or gDNA that served as material.

The V end lost 0 bases, the J end lost 0 bases, and 3 bases lay between the germline ends. Per germline, CDR1 LGHDT and CDR2 YNNKEL (reference sequence). This CDR3 has 14 amino acids. In the authors' methods: Amplification of reference gene primers provided the estimated nucleated cell counts. Clones were sequenced by immunoSEQ multiplex PCR, and TCRdb holds only the in-frame ones, with some missing. Clonal size and the V and J genes are those of that table, whereas D and trimming came from the DNA. This sample has 70,000 or so clones, with under 90% found just once. Material for sequencing was peripheral blood. This TCR derives from an older man with active or convalescent COVID-19. The chain joins TRBV3-1 (or the pseudogene TRBV3-2) to TRBJ1-3; D not resolved. The CDR3 is CASSQEASGNTIYF. In nucleotides, the CDR3 is TGTGCCAGCAGCCAAGAGGCCTCTGGAAACACCATATATTTT.